A single sample is the source of the 17 T cell receptor beta chains below, sequenced in a study of blood T cells in healthy people across ages. The second PCR ran roughly 7 to 12 cycles with a sample-barcoded 5' primer and J-beta primers. TCRdb recomputed calls from the 5' RACE reads with MiXCR, one row per CDR3 protein. Of about 1,500,000 distinct CDR3 sequences listed, around 42% are singletons. The sequenced sample was blood. The receptors here all came from a woman between 18 and 29 years old in good health.

This chain links TRBV27 with TRBJ1-6, with 7 bases lining up with TRBD1. V shed 5 bases and J 7 bases; nucleotides not matched to a gene: 8. Germline lookup yields CDR1 MNHEY and CDR2 SMNVEV (reference sequence). The CDR3 length is 15 residues. CDR3: CASSPRGPHNSPLHF. In DNA, the CDR3 is TGTGCCAGCAGTCCGAGGGGGCCCCACAATTCACCCCTCCACTTT.

This clonotype showed up just a few times. V usage is TRBV9 and J usage is TRBJ2-3, with 12 positions matching TRBD2. The junction had 6 bases not matched to a gene; V was cut back by 5 bases and J by 2 bases. CDR1 is SGDLS and CDR2 is YYNGEE in the germline V gene. The CDR3 extends over 16 amino acids. CDR3 in amino acids: CASSLRLAGATDTQYF. The CDR3 DNA is TGTGCCAGCAGTCTTCGACTAGCGGGAGCCACAGATACGCAGTATTTT.

The sample holds many counts of this clonotype. The chain links TRBV12-3 or TRBV12-4 to TRBJ1-2, with 8 bases aligning to TRBD1. Germline trimming cut 3 bases from V and 7 bases from J; bases unmatched to any gene: 4. This CDR3 contains 13 residues. The CDR3 spells CASSLGTGGGYTF. The DNA for the CDR3 is TGTGCCAGCAGTTTGGGAACAGGGGGTGGCTACACCTTC.

This clonotype turned up a few times. The genes are TRBV29-1 and TRBJ1-2; D unresolved. The CDR3 contains 12 residues. CDR1 and CDR2 from the germline V gene are SQVTM and ANQGSEA. Trimming removed 4 bases from V and 8 bases from J, with 14 bases in between. DNA for the CDR3: TGCAGCGTTGCGGGTGGGCAGCGGGGCTACACCTTC. Its protein is CSVAGGQRGYTF.

This chain joins TRBV12-3 or TRBV12-4 and TRBJ2-3; D perhaps matches TRBD2 (5 bases). Trimming took 6 bases from V and 9 from J, leaving 10 bases between them. The CDR3 is 11 amino acids. This chain's CDR3 is CASRTEGTQYF. Written as DNA, the CDR3 is TGTGCCAGCAGGACCGAGGGAACGCAGTATTTT.

This clonotype was recorded a few times. The chain employs TRBV27 and TRBJ2-4; 12 bases fit TRBD2. Trimming cost V 8 bases and J 7 bases; bases outside gene matches: 6. CDR1 is MNHEY and CDR2 is SMNVEV in the germline V gene (reference sequence). The CDR3 runs 14 residues. The CDR3 loop is CASRPSGGANIQYF. The CDR3 bases are TGTGCCAGCCGTCCTAGCGGGGGGGCTAACATTCAGTACTTC.

V is TRBV5-1 and J is TRBJ1-6, with D perhaps matching TRBD1 (6 bases). The germline gives CDR1 SGHRS, CDR2 YFSETQ. Trimming removed 4 bases from V and 7 bases from J, with 18 bases in between. The CDR3 contains 16 residues. The CDR3 region is CASSRSIQGGNSPLHF. In nucleotides, the CDR3 is TGCGCCAGCAGCCGGTCAATACAGGGAGGGAATTCACCCCTCCACTTT.

With regard to this clonotype: At one end, the junction sequence differs from germline, possibly due to a read error. The chain employs TRBV3-1 and TRBJ1-1, with D tentatively TRBD1 (5 bases). CDR1 is LGHDT and CDR2 is YNNKEL in the germline V gene (reference sequence). The CDR3 runs to 15 residues. The CDR3 sequence: CASSLGTAGNTEAFF. The CDR3 region has the DNA TGTGCCAGTAGCCTAGGGACGGCCGGTAACACTGAAGCTTTCTTT.

This clonotype has more than one count but fewer than ten. This rearrangement joins TRBV4-2 to TRBJ1-4; weak D call: TRBD1 (5 bases). Trimming took 3 bases from V and 7 from J, leaving 12 bases between them. Germline V lookup: CDR1 LGHNA, CDR2 YNFKEQ. This CDR3 has 14 amino acids. CDR3 in amino acids: CASSQDKRAEKLFF. CDR3 coding DNA: TGTGCCAGCAGCCAGGACAAGAGGGCTGAAAAACTGTTTTTT.

This clonotype was counted only a few times. The junction shows a germline mismatch at one end, possibly a read error. The V and J genes are TRBV20-1 and TRBJ2-1; 8 nucleotides match TRBD2. The CDR3 spans 16 residues. Germline values: CDR1 DFQATT, CDR2 SNEGSKA (reference sequence). CDR3 bases: TGCAGTGCCAGAGAGCCCACTAGCGGAGAAAACAATGAGCAGTTCTTC. Translation gives CSAREPTSGENNEQFF.

The V gene is TRBV20-1, the J gene TRBJ2-1; 7 positions agree with TRBD2. The V gene end was trimmed by 2 bases and the J gene end by 7 bases; junction bases not matched to a gene: 8. This CDR3 region has 14 residues. Germline V gene data show CDR1 as DFQATT and CDR2 as SNEGSKA (reference sequence). CDR3 sequence: CSARPGEGVNEQFF. CDR3 coding DNA: TGCAGTGCTAGACCTGGGGAGGGAGTTAATGAGCAGTTCTTC.

The chain recombines TRBV11-3 with TRBJ2-3, with D maybe TRBD2 (5 bases). This CDR3 is 16 amino acids long. CDR1 is SGHNT, CDR2 YENEEA, per germline. Trimming shortened V by 1 base and J by 2 bases, and 13 bases separated the two germline ends. The CDR3 spells CASSLGPDFATDTQYF. In DNA, the CDR3 is TGTGCCAGCAGCTTAGGCCCGGACTTCGCCACAGATACGCAGTATTTT.

This clonotype came up a few times. The J gene is TRBJ2-3, the V gene TRBV20-1, with 13 nucleotides matching TRBD2. Germline V gene lookup returns CDR1 DFQATT and CDR2 SNEGSKA (reference sequence). This CDR3 has 18 residues. The V segment lost 5 bases and the J segment 2 bases; nucleotides outside the gene matches: 13. CDR3: CSAYSGTSGAGYTDTQYF. The CDR3 DNA is TGCAGTGCTTACTCCGGGACTAGCGGGGCGGGCTACACAGATACGCAGTATTTT.

This clonotype was detected only a few times. The chain combines TRBV12-3 or TRBV12-4 with TRBJ2-5; D possibly uses TRBD1 or TRBD2 (5 bases each). This CDR3 region has 14 residues. V was shortened by 1 base and J by 5 bases, with 11 bases between the two germline ends. CDR3 sequence: CASSLGWGWETQYF. CDR3 sequence (DNA): TGTGCCAGCAGTTTAGGGTGGGGGTGGGAGACCCAGTACTTC.

The chain recombines TRBV10-3 with TRBJ1-2, with D possibly TRBD1 on 6 matching bases. The CDR3 is 13 residues long. Germline V lookup: CDR1 ENHRY, CDR2 SYGVKD. V was clipped by 6 bases and J by 6 bases, with 14 bases between them. CDR3 amino acids: CAISARTDNGYTF. The CDR3 nucleotides are TGTGCCATCAGCGCGCGGACAGACAATGGCTACACCTTC.

This clonotype was seen at least ten times. The rearrangement joins TRBV20-1 to TRBJ2-7, with TRBD2 matching over 7 bases. The germline CDR1 and CDR2 sequences are DFQATT and SNEGSKA (reference sequence). Germline trimming cut 3 bases from V and 0 bases from J; bases unmatched to any gene: 5. The CDR3 covers 14 residues. The DNA for the CDR3 is TGCAGTGCTAGTCCAGCGGGGAGCTCCTACGAGCAGTACTTC. Translated: CSASPAGSSYEQYF.

The chain links TRBV11-2 to TRBJ2-3; 13 nucleotides agree with TRBD2. The V gene end was trimmed by 4 bases and the J gene end by 10 bases; junction bases not matched to a gene: 11. The germline gives CDR1 SGHAT, CDR2 FQNNGV. This CDR3 comprises 16 residues. The CDR3 is CASSSGLAGVGAAQYF. In DNA, the CDR3 is TGTGCCAGCAGCTCAGGACTAGCGGGGGTAGGGGCAGCGCAGTATTTT. The full variable domain, with the rest looked up from reference TRBV11-2 and TRBJ2-3, is EAGVAQSPRYKIIEKRQSVAFWCNPISGHATLYWYQQILGQGPKLLIQFQNNGVVDDSQLPKDRFSAERLKGVDSTLKIQPAKLEDSAVYLCASSSGLAGVGAAQYFGPGTRLTVL.